Given below is one T cell receptor (beta chain) in context. Its antigen is not known. Clones were sequenced by immunoSEQ multiplex PCR, and TCRdb holds only the in-frame ones, with some missing. The sample yields fewer than 2.5 million clones, 93% seen once. This sample stems from a study of shared clonotypes between healthy human individuals. Findings of the study overall: Of the naive CD4 clonotypes, roughly 5% were shared across several donors.

The CDR3 covers 18 residues. V was shortened by 2 bases and J by 8 bases, with 27 bases between the two germline ends. Germline V gene lookup returns CDR1 KGHSH and CDR2 LQKENI. This TCR was sampled from a man younger than 35 in good health. Some clones in this sample may be carry-over from other donors' samples. J is TRBJ1-2 and V is TRBV18; a possible D gene is TRBD1 (5 bases). Specimen: naive CD4+ T cells from PBMCs. Subset: CD45RA+ positively selected. In DNA, the CDR3 is TGTGCCAGCTCACCAGCCCCCCCTGCGGGCCGGGGACCCGACGGCTACACCTTC. Its protein product is CASSPAPPAGRGPDGYTF.